One sample yielded the 21 T cell receptor beta chains listed below, sequenced in a study of human T cells and chemical hapten exposure. TCRdb processed the RACE reads anew with MiXCR; each CDR3 protein has one entry. The sample records about 110,000 distinct CDR3 sequences, less than 10% being singletons. Stated time point: patch test 2, 6 weeks after DPC sensitization. Treatment noted: therapeutic diphenylcyclopropenone sensitization with weekly scalp DPC. The sample in question was whole blood, obtained in connection with sensitization to the hapten diphenylcyclopropenone (DPC). The source of these receptors is a woman aged 40 to 50 with alopecia areata. Some clones in this sample may be carry-over from other donors' samples.

This clonotype occurred a few times. The V call is TRBV3-1, the J call TRBJ2-2; possible D gene TRBD1, 6 bases. In germline, CDR1 is LGHDT, CDR2 YNNKEL (reference sequence). The ends were cut back, 3 bases at V and 6 bases at J, with 14 bases in the middle. The CDR3 runs 15 residues. CDR3 region: CASSHLQGSAGELFF. CDR3 DNA sequence: TGTGCCAGCAGCCACCTTCAGGGGTCGGCCGGGGAGCTGTTTTTT. The whole variable domain, filled in from reference TRBV3-1 and TRBJ2-2, reads DTAVSQTPKYLVTQMGNDKSIKCEQNLGHDTMYWYKQDSKKFLKIMFSYNNKELIINETVPNRFSPKSPDKAHLNLHINSLELGDSAVYFCASSHLQGSAGELFFGEGSRLTVL.

This clonotype was detected many times. V usage is TRBV5-1 and J usage is TRBJ2-1; TRBD2 matches at 9 bases. This CDR3 has 16 amino acids. J lost 4 bases, V lost 4 bases, and 9 bases had no gene match. Germline V gene lookup returns CDR1 SGHRS and CDR2 YFSETQ. The chain's CDR3 is CASSPSRSGGYNEQFF. The CDR3, as DNA: TGCGCCAGCAGCCCCAGTCGAAGCGGGGGGTACAATGAGCAGTTCTTC. Variable domain in full (rest from reference TRBV5-1 and TRBJ2-1): KAGVTQTPRYLIKTRGQQVTLSCSPISGHRSVSWYQQTPGQGLQFLFEYFSETQRNKGNFPGRFSGRQFSNSRSEMNVSTLELGDSALYLCASSPSRSGGYNEQFFGPGTRLTVL.

This clonotype has ten or more counts. The chain uses TRBV27 and TRBJ2-7, with D tentatively TRBD2 (5 bases). The CDR3 consists of 14 residues. With 2 bases removed from V and 1 base from J, the gap between germline ends came to 9 bases. Germline CDR1 and CDR2: MNHEY and SMNVEV (reference sequence). The CDR3 protein is CASSLARGSYEQYF. In DNA form, the CDR3 reads TGTGCCAGCAGTTTAGCCCGGGGTTCCTACGAGCAGTACTTC.

This clonotype was picked up a small number of times. V and J are TRBV20-1 and TRBJ2-1; D not certain. CDR3 size: 14 residues. Germline values: CDR1 DFQATT, CDR2 SNEGSKA (reference sequence). Between the trimmed V and J ends, which lost 7 bases and 2 bases, there was a span of 15 bases. CDR3 amino acids: CSGYDSRAYNEQFF. CDR3 nucleotides: TGCAGTGGTTATGACTCCCGTGCCTACAATGAGCAGTTCTTC.

This clonotype was counted ten times or more. V and J are TRBV3-1 and TRBJ1-4; 8 bases map to TRBD1. The CDR3 runs to 16 residues. Germline CDR1 LGHDT, CDR2 YNNKEL (reference sequence). J was trimmed by 2 bases and V by 4 bases; bases with no gene match: 6. The CDR3 sequence: CASSPLWTGTNEKLFF. CDR3 sequence (DNA): TGTGCCAGCAGCCCACTTTGGACAGGGACTAATGAAAAACTGTTTTTT. Based on the CDR3 plus reference TRBV3-1 and TRBJ1-4, the full variable domain is DTAVSQTPKYLVTQMGNDKSIKCEQNLGHDTMYWYKQDSKKFLKIMFSYNNKELIINETVPNRFSPKSPDKAHLNLHINSLELGDSAVYFCASSPLWTGTNEKLFFGSGTQLSVL.

The rearrangement uses TRBV6-2 or TRBV6-3 and TRBJ2-2, with D possibly being TRBD2 (7 bases). The CDR3 has 14 amino acids. V was cut by 7 bases and J by 7 bases, with 16 bases left in between. The germline gives CDR1 MNHEY, CDR2 SVGEGT. CDR3 DNA sequence: TGTGCCAGCACTCGCGCGGGGGCAATCGGGGAGCTGTTTTTT. It translates to CASTRAGAIGELFF.

V gene TRBV4-1 combines with J gene TRBJ1-2; no firm D call. The CDR3 has 14 amino acids. Germline loops: CDR1 MGHRA, CDR2 YSYEKL. V was trimmed by 8 bases and J by 6 bases, leaving 19 bases between them. The CDR3 DNA is TGCGCCAGCTCGAGCGAGGAGGGCTTAGATGGCTACACCTTC. Its translation: CASSSEEGLDGYTF.

This clonotype showed up many times. The chain uses TRBV10-1 and TRBJ2-4, with 8 bases matching TRBD1. The V and J ends lost 6 bases and 9 bases, in that order; junction bases with no gene match: 7. Per the germline V gene, CDR1 is WNHNN and CDR2 is SYGVQD (reference sequence). The CDR3 runs to 13 residues. The CDR3 loop reads CASSSDRVVIQYF. CDR3 nucleotide sequence: TGCGCCAGCAGCTCGGACAGGGTCGTCATTCAGTACTTC.

The V gene is TRBV4-1, the J gene TRBJ1-5, with a tentative D call TRBD1 (5 bases). Trimming cost V 0 bases and J 3 bases, with 12 bases left between them. CDR3 length: 16 residues. Per the germline V gene, CDR1 is MGHRA and CDR2 is YSYEKL. CDR3: CASSQDIPGVNQPQHF. CDR3 bases: TGCGCCAGCAGCCAAGATATTCCGGGGGTCAATCAGCCCCAGCATTTT.

In its sample, this clonotype was seen a few times. The CDR3 sequence: CASTQLTAGQETQYF. CDR3 nucleotides: TGTGCCAGCACCCAACTCACGGCAGGCCAAGAGACCCAGTACTTC. This chain uses TRBV11-2 with TRBJ2-5; D is uncertain. There are 15 residues in the CDR3. V dropped 7 bases and J dropped 1 base, with 16 bases sitting between them. CDR1 and CDR2 from the germline V gene are SGHAT and FQNNGV.

J is TRBJ2-7 and V is TRBV7-9; unclear D gene. V was shortened by 0 bases and J by 7 bases, with 13 bases between the two germline ends. The CDR3 runs 14 residues. Per the germline V gene, CDR1 is SEHNR and CDR2 is FQNEAQ (reference sequence). The CDR3 protein is CASSLAWQYGEQYF. The CDR3 DNA is TGTGCCAGCAGCTTAGCGTGGCAGTACGGGGAGCAGTACTTC.

This clonotype has only a few counts. V and J are TRBV9 and TRBJ2-1, with 12 bases fitting TRBD2. Germline values: CDR1 SGDLS, CDR2 YYNGEE. The trim removed 2 bases at V and 6 bases at J, leaving 3 bases unmatched. This CDR3 spans 15 amino acids. The CDR3 nucleotides read TGTGCCAGCAGCGTCGGGACTAGCGGGCTCAATGAGCAGTTCTTC. It yields the protein CASSVGTSGLNEQFF.

This sequence joins TRBV20-1 and TRBJ2-5; weak D call: TRBD2 (5 bases). The V gene's germline CDR1 is DFQATT and CDR2 SNEGSKA (reference sequence). Trimming took off 3 bases at V and 2 bases at J, with 13 bases between the two ends. The CDR3 runs to 14 residues. In DNA form, the CDR3 reads TGCAGTGCTAGCCCCGGGGTTGCACAAGAGACCCAGTACTTC. This translates into CSASPGVAQETQYF.

Many counts were recorded for this clonotype. The chain recombines TRBV18 with TRBJ1-1; D not resolved. The CDR3 covers 14 residues. The V and J ends lost 3 bases and 0 bases respectively, with 8 bases between them. CDR1 is KGHSH, CDR2 LQKENI, per germline. CDR3 DNA sequence: TGTGCCAGCTCACCTTCAGGTATGAACACTGAAGCTTTCTTT. Amino acids: CASSPSGMNTEAFF.

This clonotype was recorded at least ten times. The chain uses TRBV6-4 and TRBJ1-2; D is unresolved. Germline CDR1 and CDR2: MRHNA and SNTAGT. V lost 0 bases and J lost 5, with 7 bases in between. CDR3 length equals 13 residues. The CDR3 spells CASSDSWGYGYTF. DNA for the CDR3: TGTGCCAGCAGTGACTCGTGGGGATATGGCTACACCTTC.

This clonotype appeared many times. The chain joins TRBV24-1 to TRBJ2-3; 8 nucleotides align to TRBD2. CDR3 size: 14 residues. The germline CDR1 and CDR2 sequences are KGHDR and SFDVKD. J was trimmed by 4 bases and V by 5 bases; bases with no gene match: 4. CDR3: CATSGGGQPDTQYF. The CDR3 bases are TGTGCCACCAGTGGCGGGGGGCAACCAGATACGCAGTATTTT.

This clonotype was counted many times. The rearrangement links TRBV28 to TRBJ2-7; D is ambiguous. Trimming removed 2 bases at V and 0 bases at J, with 11 bases between. CDR1 is MDHEN and CDR2 is SYDVKM in the germline V gene. CDR3 length: 15 amino acids. For the CDR3, the DNA is TGTGCCAGCAGTTTAGAGGACGGTACCTCCTACGAGCAGTACTTC. It is translated as CASSLEDGTSYEQYF.

This clonotype was found many times. This chain joins TRBV12-2 and TRBJ2-3. TRBV12-2 is recorded as a pseudogene. There are 13 residues in the CDR3. CDR3 sequence (DNA): TGTGCAAGTCGCTCGAGGAGCACAGATACGCAGTATTTT. Amino acids: CASRSRSTDTQYF.

J is TRBJ2-3 and V is TRBV5-5; D may be TRBD2 (6 bases). This CDR3 has 15 residues. V was trimmed by 4 bases and J by 3 bases, leaving 15 bases between them. The V gene's germline CDR1 is SGHKS and CDR2 YYEKEE (reference sequence). In DNA, the CDR3 is TGTGCCAGCAGCGCACTTGGGGGGAGGACAGATACGCAGTATTTT. Protein product: CASSALGGRTDTQYF.

This clonotype was seen more than once but under ten times. The gene calls are TRBV2 and TRBJ1-3, with D possibly TRBD1 on 5 matching bases. The CDR3 loop spans 15 amino acids. Trimming took off 3 bases at V and 0 bases at J, with 9 bases between the two ends. CDR1 SNHLY and CDR2 FYNNEI come from the germline V gene. CDR3 protein: CASSEQGSSGNTIYF. The CDR3 nucleotides are TGTGCCAGCAGTGAGCAGGGTTCCTCTGGAAACACCATATATTTT.

The chain carries TRBV5-6 and TRBJ2-3; tentative D call: TRBD2 (7 bases). Between the trimmed V and J ends, which lost 4 bases and 2 bases, there was a span of 11 bases. The CDR3 has 14 amino acids. In germline, CDR1 is SGHDT, CDR2 YYEEEE. CDR3 amino acids: CASSRGADTDTQYF. The CDR3 bases are TGTGCCAGCAGCCGGGGGGCCGACACAGATACGCAGTATTTT.